A selection of T cell receptor beta chains follows, all from one sample in a study of cytomegalovirus exposure and HLA in healthy donors. Clones were read by immunoSEQ multiplex PCR, and TCRdb kept only the in-frame ones, dropping some. The sample lists some 200,000 clones; 79% were seen once. Material: PBMCs. Receptor source: a girl aged 10-17 years in good health and CMV-seropositive. The CDR3 runs from the conserved cysteine through the conserved F or W. Each record gives: V gene, clone size, D gene, J gene, CDR3 protein, CDR3 DNA. D genes are given only for firm matches. Only part of the rows carry a size: once, few, many, or a class if the clone is expanded.

>TRBV7-2|.|.|TRBJ2-3
CASSDERGALLIADTQYF
TGTGCCAGCAGCGACGAACGGGGGGCCCTATTGATCGCAGATACGCAGTATTTT
>TRBV4-2|.|TRBD2|TRBJ2-7
CASSQDSKSGGAGEQYF
TGTGCCAGCAGCCAAGATTCCAAAAGCGGGGGGGCTGGGGAGCAGTACTTC
>TRBV29-1|.|.|TRBJ2-3
CSVENPTSRATQYF
TGCAGCGTTGAGAACCCAACTAGCCGGGCTACGCAGTATTTT
>TRBV5-6|.|TRBD2|TRBJ2-7
CASSFGSSGGSQYF
TGTGCCAGCAGCTTTGGGAGTAGCGGGGGCTCGCAGTACTTC
>TRBV27|.|.|TRBJ1-2
CASSLTGLAYGYTF
TGTGCCAGCAGTTTAACAGGGTTGGCCTATGGCTACACCTTC
>TRBV6-5|.|.|TRBJ2-3
CASRGGGGSDTQYF
TGTGCCAGCAGGGGAGGGGGGGGCTCAGATACGCAGTATTTT
>TRBV30|.|.|TRBJ2-2
CAWSEIRAGELFF
TGTGCCTGGAGTGAAATTAGAGCCGGGGAGCTGTTTTTT
>TRBV19|.|.|TRBJ1-5
CASRSGEESNQPQHF
TGTGCCAGCCGGTCGGGGGAGGAAAGCAATCAGCCCCAGCATTTT
>TRBV2|few|TRBD1|TRBJ1-5
CASSPDRDQPQHF
TGTGCCAGCTCGCCTGACAGGGACCAGCCCCAGCATTTT
>TRBV7-9|.|.|TRBJ2-1
CASSLVGDEQFF
TGTGCCAGCAGCTTAGTGGGAGATGAGCAGTTCTTC
>TRBV27|once|.|TRBJ1-6
CASSIRTALSSYNSPLHF
TGTGCCAGCAGTATTCGGACAGCTTTGAGCTCCTATAATTCACCCCTCCACTTT
>TRBV27|.|.|TRBJ1-3
CASSLRGGPGNTIYF
TGTGCCAGCAGTTTACGGGGGGGCCCTGGAAACACCATATATTTT
>TRBV5-1|.|TRBD1|TRBJ2-5
CASSRDRYEETQYF
TGCGCCAGCAGCCGGGACAGATACGAAGAGACCCAGTACTTC
>TRBV14|.|TRBD1|TRBJ2-5
CASSPGGRETQYF
TGTGCCAGCAGCCCAGGGGGCCGGGAGACCCAGTACTTC
>TRBV5-6|.|TRBD2|TRBJ2-5
CASRSSGGTWETQYF
TGTGCCAGCAGGTCTAGCGGGGGGACCTGGGAGACCCAGTACTTC
>TRBV9|few|.|TRBJ1-2
CASSPRALEVYGYTF
TGTGCCAGCAGCCCTCGGGCCCTGGAGGTCTATGGCTACACCTTC
>TRBV10-1|.|TRBD2|TRBJ2-2
CASSESGTTNTGELFF
TGCGCCAGCAGTGAGTCGGGGACTACTAACACCGGGGAGCTGTTTTTT
>TRBV6-1|.|.|TRBJ2-7
CASSEDPGWTYEQYF
TGTGCCAGCAGTGAAGACCCGGGTTGGACCTACGAGCAGTACTTC
>TRBV30|.|.|TRBJ2-1
CAWSASPQGKSYNEQFF
TGTGCCTGGAGTGCCTCCCCACAGGGTAAGAGCTACAATGAGCAGTTCTTC
>TRBV5-1|.|TRBD2|TRBJ2-5
CASSSGTSGGRVDF
TGCGCCAGCAGCTCCGGGACTAGCGGGGGCCGCGTTGACTTC
>TRBV10-3|.|.|TRBJ2-7
CAISYGVYEQYF
TGTGCCATCAGCTACGGGGTATACGAGCAGTACTTC
>TRBV19|.|TRBD1|TRBJ1-5
CATSGTVNQPQHF
TGTGCCACCTCCGGGACAGTAAATCAGCCCCAGCATTTT
>TRBV6-6|.|.|TRBJ1-2
CASTALQGGSGYTF
TGTGCCAGCACCGCTTTGCAGGGAGGAAGTGGCTACACCTTC
>TRBV7-2|.|TRBD2|TRBJ2-5
CASSFPGLAGGLSQYF
TGTGCCAGCAGCTTTCCGGGACTAGCGGGGGGCCTCTCGCAGTACTTC
>TRBV9|.|TRBD2|TRBJ2-1
CASSPLERGSSYNEQFF
TGTGCCAGCAGCCCCCTGGAGCGGGGGAGCTCCTACAATGAGCAGTTCTTC
>TRBV12-5|.|.|TRBJ1-1
CASAQPGHLNTEAFF
TGTGCTAGTGCCCAACCGGGACACCTGAACACTGAAGCTTTCTTT
>TRBV20-1|once|.|TRBJ1-1
CSARDPRSFF
TGCAGTGCTAGAGATCCTAGGTCTTTCTTT
>TRBV9|.|.|TRBJ2-5
CASSVGVADGETQYF
TGTGCCAGCAGCGTAGGGGTAGCGGATGGAGAGACCCAGTACTTC
>TRBV7-2|few|TRBD1|TRBJ1-2
CASREQGAVHGYTF
TGTGCCAGCAGGGAACAGGGGGCGGTTCATGGCTACACCTTC
>TRBV30|.|TRBD2|TRBJ2-5
CAWSVLAETQYF
TGTGCCTGGAGTGTACTAGCGGAGACCCAGTACTTC
>TRBV27|.|TRBD1|TRBJ1-2
CASSLWGQDYGYTF
TGTGCCAGCAGTTTATGGGGACAGGACTATGGCTACACCTTC
>TRBV4-1|once|.|TRBJ1-1
CASSLAGDTEAFF
TGCGCCAGCAGCCTAGCGGGGGACACTGAAGCTTTCTTT
>TRBV6-1|.|.|TRBJ2-3
CASSGLDGESYTQYF
TGTGCCAGCAGTGGCCTCGACGGAGAGTCTTATACGCAGTATTTT
>TRBV2|few|.|TRBJ2-1
CASRRSSYNEQFF
TGTGCCAGCAGGCGTAGCTCCTACAATGAGCAGTTCTTC
>TRBV19|.|TRBD1|TRBJ2-7
CASSIAPRDRSSYEQYF
TGTGCCAGTAGTATAGCCCCCCGGGACAGGAGCTCCTACGAGCAGTACTTC
>TRBV2|.|.|TRBJ2-5
CASTELAGEAQYF
TGTGCCAGCACCGAACTAGCAGGAGAGGCCCAGTACTTC
>TRBV4-3|few|TRBD2|TRBJ2-3
CASSQEAAGVADTQYF
TGCGCCAGCAGCCAAGAGGCAGCGGGGGTCGCAGATACGCAGTATTTT
>TRBV13|.|TRBD2|TRBJ2-3
CASSLAGGSTDTQYF
TGTGCCAGCAGCTTAGCGGGGGGAAGCACAGATACGCAGTATTTT
>TRBV6-5|.|.|TRBJ1-2
CASSSNREGYTF
TGTGCCAGCAGTTCCAACAGGGAGGGCTACACCTTC
>TRBV7-7|.|TRBD2|TRBJ2-5
CASSYGLAGVQETQYF
TGTGCCAGCAGTTATGGACTAGCGGGGGTCCAAGAGACCCAGTACTTC
>TRBV5-1|.|.|TRBJ2-3
CASSLEQGDTDTQYF
TGCGCCAGCAGCTTGGAACAGGGTGACACAGATACGCAGTATTTT
>TRBV2|.|.|TRBJ1-1
CASSGQLNTEAFF
TGTGCCAGCAGTGGACAGTTGAACACTGAAGCTTTCTTT
>TRBV6-6|.|.|TRBJ1-4
CASSYSTPRGEKLFF
TGTGCCAGCAGTTACTCTACCCCCAGGGGTGAAAAACTGTTTTTT
>TRBV19|.|.|TRBJ1-2
CASSIGRRGLNYGYTF
TGTGCCAGTAGTATAGGTCGGAGGGGACTTAACTATGGCTACACCTTC
>TRBV5-1|.|TRBD1|TRBJ2-7
CASSLTGVAYEQYF
TGCGCCAGCAGCTTGACAGGGGTAGCCTACGAGCAGTACTTC
>TRBV10-1|.|TRBD1|TRBJ2-5
CASSESMVDRGVRETQYF
TGCGCCAGCAGTGAGTCTATGGTGGACAGGGGGGTCCGAGAGACCCAGTACTTC
>TRBV9|.|.|TRBJ1-3
CASSGRSGPGGNTIYF
TGTGCCAGCAGCGGAAGATCCGGCCCCGGGGGGAACACCATATATTTT
>TRBV5-6|.|TRBD1|TRBJ1-1
CASSQAGQGFSVTEAFF
TGTGCCAGCAGCCAAGCAGGACAGGGCTTTTCGGTCACTGAAGCTTTCTTT
>TRBV4-1|.|.|TRBJ2-2
CASSPQGGAPGELFF
TGCGCCAGCAGCCCCCAAGGGGGGGCCCCCGGGGAGCTGTTTTTT
>TRBV19|.|.|TRBJ1-4
CASSQGRVNEKLFF
TGTGCCAGTAGTCAGGGAAGAGTAAATGAAAAACTGTTTTTT
>TRBV4-3|.|.|TRBJ1-4
CASSQDHRGEKLFF
TGCGCCAGCAGCCAAGATCACCGCGGTGAAAAACTGTTTTTT
>TRBV2|.|.|TRBJ1-2
CASSVVPYGYTF
TGTGCCAGCAGTGTAGTCCCTTATGGCTACACCTTC
>TRBV14|.|.|TRBJ2-7
CASSQAPVPYEQYF
TGTGCCAGCAGCCAAGCTCCGGTACCCTACGAGCAGTACTTC
>TRBV30|few|TRBD1|TRBJ2-1
CAWSVGQGVNEQFF
TGTGCCTGGAGTGTAGGACAGGGGGTAAATGAGCAGTTCTTC